The T cell receptor beta chain described here comes from a study of cytomegalovirus exposure and HLA in healthy donors. Overall study: Findings of an earlier analysis included some 120 million unique TCR beta sequences from roughly 180 million T cells.

Both 60 Vbeta primers and 13 Jbeta primers went into the PCR. The authors' processing: Later work found 80 million or so unique TCR beta chains, with around 10 million shared. The data were produced by immunoSEQ multiplex PCR, yet TCRdb's version contains in-frame clones alone and is incomplete. For V, J and clone size, that table is used; D and trimming come from the DNA. Among roughly 78,000 clones listed, around 64% were seen once. Germline trimming cut 4 bases from V and 6 bases from J; bases unmatched to any gene: 8. The germline CDR1 and CDR2 sequences are SGHDT and YYEEEE. CDR3 length equals 16 residues. This clone was seen more than once but under ten times.

The clonotype comes from a man aged 40-49 years in good health and CMV-seropositive. The specimen was PBMCs. The J gene is TRBJ2-4, the V gene TRBV5-6, with 12 bases identical to TRBD1. The CDR3 DNA is TGTGCCAGCAGCGACTTGGGGACAGGGGGCCCAAACATTCAGTACTTC. Protein: CASSDLGTGGPNIQYF.